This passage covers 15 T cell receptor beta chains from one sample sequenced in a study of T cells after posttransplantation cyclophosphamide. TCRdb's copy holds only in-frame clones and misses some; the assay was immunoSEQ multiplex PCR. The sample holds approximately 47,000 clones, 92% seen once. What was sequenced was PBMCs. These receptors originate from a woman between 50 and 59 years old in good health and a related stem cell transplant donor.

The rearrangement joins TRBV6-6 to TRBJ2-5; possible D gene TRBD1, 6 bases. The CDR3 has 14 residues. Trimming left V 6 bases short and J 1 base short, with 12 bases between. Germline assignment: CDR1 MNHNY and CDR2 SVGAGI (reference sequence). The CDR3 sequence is CASRPMTGQETQYF. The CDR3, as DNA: TGTGCCAGCAGGCCCATGACAGGCCAAGAGACCCAGTACTTC.

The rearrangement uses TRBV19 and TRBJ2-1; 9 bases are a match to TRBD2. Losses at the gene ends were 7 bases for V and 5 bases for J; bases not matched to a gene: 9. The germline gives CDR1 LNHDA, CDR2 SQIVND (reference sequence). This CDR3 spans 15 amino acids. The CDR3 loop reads CASNQRGAGDNEQFF. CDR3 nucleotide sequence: TGTGCCAGTAACCAGCGGGGGGCCGGTGACAATGAGCAGTTCTTC. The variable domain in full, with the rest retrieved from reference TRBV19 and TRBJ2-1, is DGGITQSPKYLFRKEGQNVTLSCEQNLNHDAMYWYRQDPGQGLRLIYYSQIVNDFQKGDIAEGYSVSREKKESFPLTVTSAQKNPTAFYLCASNQRGAGDNEQFFGPGTRLTVL.

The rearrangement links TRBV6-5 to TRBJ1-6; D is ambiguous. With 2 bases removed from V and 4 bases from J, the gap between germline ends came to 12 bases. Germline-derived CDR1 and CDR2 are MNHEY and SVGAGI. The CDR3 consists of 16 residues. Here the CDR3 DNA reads TGTGCCAGCAGTTACGATCAGGAAACTTATAATTCACCCCTCCACTTT. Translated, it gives CASSYDQETYNSPLHF.

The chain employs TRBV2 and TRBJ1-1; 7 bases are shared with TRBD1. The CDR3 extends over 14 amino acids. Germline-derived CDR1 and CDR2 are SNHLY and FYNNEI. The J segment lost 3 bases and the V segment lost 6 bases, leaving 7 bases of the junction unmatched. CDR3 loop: CASRETGTDTEAFF. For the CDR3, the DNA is TGTGCCAGCAGAGAGACAGGGACGGACACTGAAGCTTTCTTT.

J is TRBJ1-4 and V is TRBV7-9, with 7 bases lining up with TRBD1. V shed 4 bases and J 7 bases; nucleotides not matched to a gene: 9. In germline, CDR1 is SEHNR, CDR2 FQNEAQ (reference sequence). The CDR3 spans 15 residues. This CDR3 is CASSYSGGFGEKLFF. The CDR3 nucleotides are TGTGCCAGCAGCTACTCAGGGGGGTTTGGTGAAAAACTGTTTTTT.

The CDR3 region has the DNA TGTGCCAGCAGCTTCGAGGAATACAATGAGCAGTTCTTC. It is translated as CASSFEEYNEQFF. The chain has TRBV5-6 and TRBJ2-1, with D unclear. Trimming shortened V by 2 bases and J by 4 bases, and 7 bases separated the two germline ends. From germline, CDR1 is SGHDT and CDR2 YYEEEE. CDR3 size: 13 residues.

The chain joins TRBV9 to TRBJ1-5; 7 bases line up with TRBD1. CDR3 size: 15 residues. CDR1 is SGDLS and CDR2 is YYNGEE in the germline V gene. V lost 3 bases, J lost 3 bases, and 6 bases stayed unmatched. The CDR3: CASSDGTALNQPQHF. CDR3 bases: TGTGCCAGCAGCGACGGGACAGCTCTCAATCAGCCCCAGCATTTT. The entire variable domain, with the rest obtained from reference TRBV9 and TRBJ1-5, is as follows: DSGVTQTPKHLITATGQRVTLRCSPRSGDLSVYWYQQSLDQGLQFLIQYYNGEERAKGNILERFSAQQFPDLHSELNLSSLELGDSALYFCASSDGTALNQPQHFGDGTRLSIL.

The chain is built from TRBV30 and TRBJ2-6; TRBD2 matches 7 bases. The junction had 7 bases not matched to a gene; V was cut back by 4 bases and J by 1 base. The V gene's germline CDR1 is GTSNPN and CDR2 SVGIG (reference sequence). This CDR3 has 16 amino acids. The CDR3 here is CAWNPGLLSGANVLTF. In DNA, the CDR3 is TGTGCCTGGAACCCGGGACTACTTTCTGGGGCCAACGTCCTGACTTTC.

CDR3 amino acids: CASSSLDRGHYGYTF. CDR3 in DNA: TGTGCCAGCAGCTCCTTGGACAGGGGACATTATGGCTACACCTTC. The J gene is TRBJ1-2, the V gene TRBV5-6; 9 bases fit TRBD1. Unmatched junction bases numbered 8, after V lost 3 bases and J lost 5 bases. CDR1 and CDR2 (germline): SGHDT, YYEEEE. The CDR3 has 15 amino acids.

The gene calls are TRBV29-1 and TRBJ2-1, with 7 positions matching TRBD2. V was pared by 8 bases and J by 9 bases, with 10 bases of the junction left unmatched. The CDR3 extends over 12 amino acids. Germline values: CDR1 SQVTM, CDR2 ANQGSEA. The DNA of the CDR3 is TGCAGCCATACTAGCGCCCTTGGTGAGCAGTTCTTC. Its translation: CSHTSALGEQFF.

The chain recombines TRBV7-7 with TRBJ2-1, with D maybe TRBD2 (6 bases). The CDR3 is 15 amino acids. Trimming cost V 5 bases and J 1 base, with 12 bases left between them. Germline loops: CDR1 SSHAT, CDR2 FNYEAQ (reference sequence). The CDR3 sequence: CASSPRTNSYNEQFF. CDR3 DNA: TGTGCCAGCAGCCCACGGACTAATTCCTACAATGAGCAGTTCTTC.

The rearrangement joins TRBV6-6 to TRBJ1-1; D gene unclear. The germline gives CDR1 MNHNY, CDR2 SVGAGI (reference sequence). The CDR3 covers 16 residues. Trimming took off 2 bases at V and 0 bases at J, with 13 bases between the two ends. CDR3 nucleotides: TGTGCCAGCAGTTACGGTGGAGGCTCAATGAACACTGAAGCTTTCTTT. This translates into CASSYGGGSMNTEAFF.

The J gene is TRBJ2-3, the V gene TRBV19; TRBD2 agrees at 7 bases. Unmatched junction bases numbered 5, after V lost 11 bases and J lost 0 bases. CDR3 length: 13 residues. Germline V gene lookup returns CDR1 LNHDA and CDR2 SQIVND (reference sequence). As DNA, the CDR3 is TGTGCCGGGGCAGCGGGGAGCACAGATACGCAGTATTTT. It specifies CAGAAGSTDTQYF.

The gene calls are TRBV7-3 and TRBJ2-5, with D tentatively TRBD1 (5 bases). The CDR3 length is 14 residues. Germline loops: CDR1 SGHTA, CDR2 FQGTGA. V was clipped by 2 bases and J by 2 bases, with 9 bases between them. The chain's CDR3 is CASSLGASQETQYF. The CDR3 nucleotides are TGTGCCAGCAGCTTAGGGGCCTCACAAGAGACCCAGTACTTC.

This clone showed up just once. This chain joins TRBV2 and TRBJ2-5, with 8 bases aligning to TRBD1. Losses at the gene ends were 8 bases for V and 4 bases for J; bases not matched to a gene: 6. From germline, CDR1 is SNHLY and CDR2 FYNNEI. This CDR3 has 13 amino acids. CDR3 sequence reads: CASSTDRGETQYF. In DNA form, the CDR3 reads TGTGCCAGCTCCACCGACAGGGGAGAGACCCAGTACTTC.